The 20 T cell receptor beta chains below were found in one sample sequenced in a study of Ad26.COV2.S vaccination and SARS-CoV-2 variants. TCRdb's copy holds only in-frame clones and misses some; the assay was immunoSEQ multiplex PCR. The sample includes around 450,000 clones, about nine tenths of them seen just once. Indicated treatment: roughly 18 received Ad26.COV2.S at low or high dose, single or two shots; about 5 received placebo; per-sample allocation not given. Day 63 after the first vaccine or placebo injection was the time point for sampling. The source material was peripheral blood, sampled in a trial of Ad26.COV2.S vaccine versus placebo. These receptors all come from a person aged 18-60 years who received the Ad26.COV2.S COVID-19 vaccine or a placebo.

The chain recombines TRBV27 with TRBJ2-3; TRBD2 agrees at 7 bases. Per the germline V gene, CDR1 is MNHEY and CDR2 is SMNVEV (reference sequence). J was trimmed by 0 bases and V by 2 bases; bases with no gene match: 5. The CDR3 extends over 16 amino acids. CDR3 bases: TGTGCCAGCAGTTTAGTAGCGGGCATTAGCACAGATACGCAGTATTTT. It specifies CASSLVAGISTDTQYF.

The V call is TRBV4-1, the J call TRBJ2-3, with D unclear. There are 14 residues in the CDR3. CDR1 MGHRA and CDR2 YSYEKL come from the germline V gene. The germline V and J ends were trimmed by 0 bases and 2 bases, with 6 bases remaining between them. CDR3 nucleotide sequence: TGCGCCAGCAGCCAAGAATTGGACACAGATACGCAGTATTTT. It yields the protein CASSQELDTDTQYF.

The chain employs TRBV27 and TRBJ2-7, with 9 bases lining up with TRBD1. CDR1 and CDR2 (germline): MNHEY, SMNVEV (reference sequence). The CDR3 sequence is 15 residues long. Unmatched junction bases numbered 9, after V lost 7 bases and J lost 2 bases. The CDR3 nucleotides are TGTGCCAGCACTTTCCTCGGACAGGGGACCTACGAGCAGTACTTC. It yields the protein CASTFLGQGTYEQYF.

This chain uses TRBV27 with TRBJ1-4; D is uncertain. Germline V gene lookup returns CDR1 MNHEY and CDR2 SMNVEV (reference sequence). Trimming left V 0 bases short and J 3 bases short, with 8 bases between. This CDR3 spans 15 amino acids. CDR3: CASSLSWGSNEKLFF. The CDR3 DNA sequence: TGTGCCAGCAGTTTATCGTGGGGTTCTAATGAAAAACTGTTTTTT. The whole variable domain, remainder taken from reference TRBV27 and TRBJ1-4, is EAQVTQNPRYLITVTGKKLTVTCSQNMNHEYMSWYRQDPGLGLRQIYYSMNVEVTDKGDVPEGYKVSRKEKRNFPLILESPSPNQTSLYFCASSLSWGSNEKLFFGSGTQLSVL.

The genes are TRBV15 and TRBJ1-4, with D perhaps TRBD1 (6 bases). The CDR3 consists of 16 residues. From germline, CDR1 is LNHNV and CDR2 YYDKDF (reference sequence). V shed 0 bases and J shed 7 bases, with 15 bases lying between them. CDR3 amino acids: CATSRDRGAVAEKLFF. In DNA form, the CDR3 reads TGTGCCACCAGCAGAGATAGGGGGGCTGTGGCTGAAAAACTGTTTTTT.

In this sample, this clone turned up a few times. The CDR3 loop reads CATISGQPGSPNEQFF. The CDR3, as DNA: TGTGCCACCATCTCGGGACAGCCAGGATCCCCCAATGAGCAGTTCTTC. The chain joins TRBV15 to TRBJ2-1; 7 bases agree with TRBD1. J lost 6 bases, V lost 7 bases, and 15 bases had no gene match. CDR3 size: 16 residues. Looked up from germline, CDR1 is LNHNV and CDR2 is YYDKDF (reference sequence).

This chain connects TRBV10-3 to TRBJ2-1, with 12 nucleotides matching TRBD2. V shed 5 bases, J shed 0 bases, and the junction held 8 bases outside the gene matches. Looked up from germline, CDR1 is ENHRY and CDR2 is SYGVKD. The length of the CDR3 is 18 residues. CDR3 sequence reads: CAISTRTSGVSSYNEQFF. DNA of the CDR3: TGTGCCATCAGTACCCGGACTAGCGGGGTAAGCTCCTACAATGAGCAGTTCTTC.

V gene TRBV19 combines with J gene TRBJ2-5; 8 bases are a match to TRBD1. Gene TRBJ2-7 matches the end of the DNA better, so the J call may be wrong. CDR1 and CDR2 (germline): LNHDA, SQIVND (reference sequence). There are 13 residues in the CDR3. CDR3: CASDRESSYEQYF. Written as DNA, the CDR3 is TGTGCCTCGGACAGGGAGAGCTCCTACGAGCAGTACTTC.

This rearrangement joins TRBV20-1 to TRBJ2-5; no reliable D call. This CDR3 comprises 11 residues. Trimming removed 5 bases at V and 2 bases at J, with 6 bases between. Germline values: CDR1 DFQATT, CDR2 SNEGSKA (reference sequence). The CDR3 spells CSAGRQETQYF. DNA of the CDR3: TGCAGTGCTGGCAGACAAGAGACCCAGTACTTC.

The chain's CDR3 is CASSLYPGGAKNIQYF. CDR3 in DNA: TGTGCCAGCAGTTTGTACCCAGGAGGGGCCAAAAACATTCAGTACTTC. The chain has TRBV27 and TRBJ2-4, with D perhaps TRBD2 (6 bases). Germline V gene sequence: CDR1 MNHEY, CDR2 SMNVEV (reference sequence). V lost 3 bases, J lost 1 base, and 13 bases lay in between. CDR3 size: 16 residues.

This chain connects TRBV11-1 to TRBJ2-3; 12 bases fit TRBD2. J was trimmed by 4 bases and V by 5 bases; bases with no gene match: 7. CDR3 size: 16 residues. Germline V lookup: CDR1 SGHAT, CDR2 FQDESV (reference sequence). The CDR3 protein is CASSQLAGGWADTQYF. CDR3 in DNA: TGTGCCAGCAGCCAACTAGCGGGAGGATGGGCAGATACGCAGTATTTT.

V is TRBV7-8 and J is TRBJ1-4; D is uncertain. The germline V and J ends were trimmed by 5 bases and 7 bases, with 14 bases remaining between them. The germline gives CDR1 SGHVS, CDR2 FQNEAQ. The CDR3 has 14 residues. CDR3 region: CASSQGFSGEKLFF. The DNA of the CDR3 is TGTGCCAGCAGCCAAGGGTTTAGTGGTGAAAAACTGTTTTTT. Variable domain in full (rest from reference TRBV7-8 and TRBJ1-4): GAGVSQSPRYKVAKRGQDVALRCDPISGHVSLFWYQQALGQGPEFLTYFQNEAQLDKSGLPSDRFFAERPEGSVSTLKIQRTQQEDSAVYLCASSQGFSGEKLFFGSGTQLSVL.

The chain joins TRBV7-9 to TRBJ2-1; no definite D call. The CDR3 covers 14 residues. Trimming took off 2 bases at V and 5 bases at J, with 10 bases between the two ends. Germline CDR1 and CDR2: SEHNR and FQNEAQ (reference sequence). CDR3 DNA sequence: TGTGCCAGCAGCTTAAAAAGGATTGACAATGAGCAGTTCTTC. The encoded protein is CASSLKRIDNEQFF.

The chain combines TRBV30 with TRBJ1-3; D gene uncertain. Germline V CDR1 and CDR2: GTSNPN, SVGIG (reference sequence). The length of the CDR3 is 13 residues. V lost 1 base and J lost 3, with 7 bases in between. The CDR3 spells CAWSGSVGNTIYF. DNA of the CDR3: TGTGCCTGGAGTGGGTCAGTTGGAAACACCATATATTTT.

The V gene is TRBV12-5, the J gene TRBJ2-1; D may be TRBD1 or TRBD2 (5 bases each). The CDR3 has 18 amino acids. Trimming removed 2 bases from V and 0 bases from J, with 17 bases in between. The V gene's germline CDR1 is LGHNT and CDR2 FRNRAP. The CDR3 loop reads CASGLYGGGGRSYNEQFF. In nucleotides, the CDR3 is TGTGCTAGTGGTTTGTACGGCGGTGGGGGTCGCTCCTACAATGAGCAGTTCTTC.

For this clone: Other DNA sequences from this sample encode an identical CDR3 as well. The gene calls are TRBV5-4 and TRBJ1-2; D is undetermined. Germline V gene data show CDR1 as SGHNT and CDR2 as YYREEE (reference sequence). This CDR3 comprises 13 residues. The ends were cut back, 0 bases at V and 1 base at J, with 4 bases in the middle. The DNA of the CDR3 is TGTGCCAGCAGCTTGGACAGTAACTATGGCTACACCTTC. It codes for CASSLDSNYGYTF.

The chain carries TRBV9 and TRBJ2-2, with 9 bases matching TRBD2. V dropped 7 bases and J dropped 7; count of bases not matched to a gene: 14. The CDR3 has 16 amino acids. Germline V gene lookup returns CDR1 SGDLS and CDR2 YYNGEE. The CDR3 nucleotides read TGTGCCAGCGGGAGGATAGCGGGAGAAATCGGCGGGGAGCTGTTTTTT. Its protein product is CASGRIAGEIGGELFF.

V is TRBV11-2 and J is TRBJ2-5; the match to TRBD2 covers 16 bases. Germline values: CDR1 SGHAT, CDR2 FQNNGV. V gave up 4 bases and J gave up 5 bases; unmatched junction bases: 1. The length of the CDR3 is 15 residues. CDR3 region: CASSWGLAGGETQYF. In DNA, the CDR3 is TGTGCCAGCAGCTGGGGACTAGCGGGAGGGGAGACCCAGTACTTC.

The chain employs TRBV3-1 (or the pseudogene TRBV3-2) and TRBJ1-5; 9 bases line up with TRBD1. Germline lookup yields CDR1 LGHDT and CDR2 YNNKEL (reference sequence). The junction had 5 bases not matched to a gene; V was cut back by 4 bases and J by 4 bases. The CDR3 has 15 amino acids. The CDR3: CASSLGTGRNQPQHF. CDR3 bases: TGTGCCAGCAGCCTCGGGACAGGGAGAAATCAGCCCCAGCATTTT.

This clone was detected only once. The chain joins TRBV15 to TRBJ2-1; TRBD1 agrees at 7 bases. This CDR3 contains 15 residues. CDR1 and CDR2 (germline): LNHNV, YYDKDF (reference sequence). J gave up 4 bases and V 2 bases, and 5 bases lay outside the gene matches. The CDR3 reads CATSRSSDRYNEQFF. CDR3 in DNA: TGTGCCACCAGCAGATCCTCGGACAGGTACAATGAGCAGTTCTTC. Full variable domain (outside the CDR3, taken from reference TRBV15 and TRBJ2-1): DAMVIQNPRYQVTQFGKPVTLSCSQTLNHNVMYWYQQKSSQAPKLLFHYYDKDFNNEADTPDNFQSRRPNTSFCFLDIRSPGLGDTAMYLCATSRSSDRYNEQFFGPGTRLTVL.